This TCR beta chain was sequenced in a study of blood T cell repertoires in COVID-19. Study-wide context: Researchers got acute and convalescent COVID-19 samples from the United States, Italy and Spain. PBMCs, B-cell-depleted T cells, or T cells provided the cDNA or gDNA that made up the material.

Assay used: immunoSEQ multiplex PCR; TCRdb lists only in-frame clones, some missing. The table has about 440,000 clones, nearly 90% seen once. The V gene end was trimmed by 5 bases and the J gene end by 7 bases; junction bases not matched to a gene: 14. CDR1 and CDR2 from the germline V gene are MNHEY and SMNVEV (reference sequence). This CDR3 comprises 15 residues. Study members were between about 18 and 90 years old and lived in 24 US regions. This chain uses TRBV27 with TRBJ2-7, with 7 bases that match TRBD2. Material: PBMCs or T cells enriched from blood (not recorded which). This sequence originates from a woman aged 18-29 years with acute COVID-19. DNA of the CDR3: TGTGCCAGCAGTGCGGCCACTAGCGCCGAGTCTGAGCAGTACTTC. It specifies CASSAATSAESEQYF.